This T cell receptor (beta chain) appears in the sequencing data of a study of shared clonotypes between healthy human individuals. Whole-study results and caveats: Generation probabilities of non-shared clonotypes were lower (relative to those shared by all four donors). Investigators expected sequencing depth to affect clonotype sharing among donors. Only a few donors were included, so the genetic and exposure-history diversity represented was limited.

The authors loaded approximately 220 ng DNA, about 30,000 T cell genomes, into sorted-subset replicate PCRs. TCRdb's table, derived via immunoSEQ multiplex PCR, lists solely in-frame clones and lacks some. The sample comprises around 2,100,000 clones, less than 95% of which are singletons, and less than 1.5% rests with the top ten. Details on this clone: The target antigen is unknown.

The germline V gene encodes CDR1 SEHNR and CDR2 FQNEAQ (reference sequence). The CDR3 runs 17 residues. Unmatched junction bases numbered 17, after V lost 4 bases and J lost 8 bases. CD45RO-negative, CCR7-selected cells formed the naive CD8 fraction, which excluded terminally differentiated effector memory CD45RA+ cells. This TCR was sampled from a man younger than 30 in good health. What was sequenced was naive CD8+ T cells sorted from blood. The rearrangement uses TRBV7-9 and TRBJ1-3, with TRBD1 matching over 7 bases. CDR3 in amino acids: CASSSSQGYIAKDTIYF. DNA of the CDR3: TGTGCCAGCAGCTCCTCACAGGGGTACATCGCGAAGGACACCATATATTTT.